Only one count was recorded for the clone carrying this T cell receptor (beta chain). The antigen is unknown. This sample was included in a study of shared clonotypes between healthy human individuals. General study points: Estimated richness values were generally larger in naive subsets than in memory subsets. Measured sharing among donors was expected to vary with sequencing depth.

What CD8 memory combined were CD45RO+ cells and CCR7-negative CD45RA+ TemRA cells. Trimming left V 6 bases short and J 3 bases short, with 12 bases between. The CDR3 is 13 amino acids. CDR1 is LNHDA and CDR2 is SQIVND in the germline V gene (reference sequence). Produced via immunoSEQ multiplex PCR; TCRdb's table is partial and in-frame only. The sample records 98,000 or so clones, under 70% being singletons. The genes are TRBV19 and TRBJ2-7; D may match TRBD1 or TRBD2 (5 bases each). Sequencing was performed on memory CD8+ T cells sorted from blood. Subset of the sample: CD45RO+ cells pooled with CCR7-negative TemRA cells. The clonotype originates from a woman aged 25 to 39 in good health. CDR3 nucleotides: TGTGCCAGTAGACCCGGGGCCGACTACGAGCAGTACTTC. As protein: CASRPGADYEQYF.